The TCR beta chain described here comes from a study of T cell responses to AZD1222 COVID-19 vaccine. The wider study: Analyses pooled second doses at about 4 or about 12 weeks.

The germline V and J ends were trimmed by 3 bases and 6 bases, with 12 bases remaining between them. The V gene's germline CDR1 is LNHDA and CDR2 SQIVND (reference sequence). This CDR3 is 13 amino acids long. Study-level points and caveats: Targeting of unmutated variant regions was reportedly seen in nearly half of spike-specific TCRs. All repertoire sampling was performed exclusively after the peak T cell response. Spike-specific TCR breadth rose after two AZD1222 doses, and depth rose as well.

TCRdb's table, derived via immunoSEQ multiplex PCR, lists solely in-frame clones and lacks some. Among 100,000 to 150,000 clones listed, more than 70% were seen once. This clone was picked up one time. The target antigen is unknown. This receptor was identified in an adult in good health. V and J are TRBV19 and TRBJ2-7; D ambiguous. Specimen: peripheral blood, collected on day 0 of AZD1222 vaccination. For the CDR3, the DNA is TGTGCCAGTAGTATCGGAGTTGGGGTCGAGCAGTACTTC. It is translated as CASSIGVGVEQYF.